This is a list of T cell receptor beta chains from one sample in a study of shared clonotypes between healthy human individuals. TCRdb keeps only in-frame clones here, not all; method: immunoSEQ multiplex PCR. The data show 2.3 million or so clones, 93% seen once. Source material: naive CD4+ T cells from PBMCs. Source of these receptors: a man aged 18 to 35 in good health. Some clones in this sample may be carry-over from other donors' samples. Both conserved end residues are part of each CDR3. A D gene is named only where the DNA matches it firmly. Clone size is shown for a subset of rows, as once, few, many or a class of expanded clone.

clone_size d_call j_call v_call cdr3_aa cdr3_nt
. TRBD1 TRBJ2-5 TRBV7-8 CASRRLGDRGSETQYF TGTGCCAGCAGAAGACTCGGGGACAGGGGTTCGGAGACCCAGTACTTC
. . TRBJ2-5 TRBV15 CATSRGDLTQYF TGTGCCACCAGCAGAGGGGATTTGACCCAGTACTTC
. TRBD1 TRBJ1-1 TRBV5-1 CASGRGTGDTEAFF TGCGCCAGCGGTCGAGGGACAGGAGACACTGAAGCTTTCTTT
. TRBD2 TRBJ2-1 TRBV2 CASSVAGASYNEQFF TGTGCCAGCAGTGTAGCGGGGGCCTCCTACAATGAGCAGTTCTTC
. TRBD2 TRBJ2-5 TRBV6-5 CASSSGGAGKETQYF TGTGCCAGCAGCTCTGGGGGAGCGGGGAAAGAGACCCAGTACTTC
. . TRBJ1-2 TRBV11-2 CASSLGVRGRGYTF TGTGCCAGCAGCTTAGGGGTCCGGGGGCGAGGCTACACCTTC
. . TRBJ2-4 TRBV28 CASSSPRMNIQYF TGTGCCAGCAGTTCACCGAGAATGAACATTCAGTACTTC
. . TRBJ1-4 TRBV7-4 CASSSSGILSATNEKLFF TGTGCCAGCAGCTCCTCAGGGATCCTCAGTGCAACTAATGAAAAACTGTTTTTT
. . TRBJ1-5 TRBV28 CASKMGRFYNQPQHF TGTGCCTCTAAGATGGGGCGTTTTTACAATCAGCCCCAGCATTTT
. TRBD1 TRBJ2-7 TRBV5-1 CASGDDRGSYEQYF TGCGCCAGCGGCGACGACAGGGGCTCCTACGAGCAGTACTTC
once . TRBJ2-1 TRBV6-5 CAIPRQCSYNEQFF TGTGCCATCCCCCGACAGTGCTCCTACAATGAGCAGTTCTTC
few TRBD1 TRBJ2-5 TRBV5-1 CASSLAGQQETQYF TGCGCCAGCAGCTTGGCGGGACAGCAAGAGACCCAGTACTTC
. . TRBJ2-3 TRBV6-1 CASSEGAGPSTDTQYF TGTGCCAGCAGTGAAGGGGCAGGCCCTAGCACAGATACGCAGTATTTT
. . TRBJ2-5 TRBV7-8 CASSTQPQQGGTQYF TGTGCCAGCAGCACCCAGCCGCAGCAGGGCGGGACCCAGTACTTC
. . TRBJ2-2 TRBV28 CASTDRANTGELFF TGTGCCAGCACCGATCGGGCGAACACCGGGGAGCTGTTTTTT
. . TRBJ2-7 TRBV7-2 CASSFLSGAREQYF TGTGCCAGCAGCTTTCTCTCAGGGGCGCGGGAGCAGTACTTC
. . TRBJ1-3 TRBV6-5 CASTVPGGNTIYF TGTGCCAGCACCGTCCCGGGGGGAAACACCATATATTTT
. TRBD2 TRBJ2-1 TRBV28 CASSSTASGYNEQFF TGTGCCAGCAGTTCGACGGCTAGCGGGTACAATGAGCAGTTCTTC
. . TRBJ2-7 TRBV28 CASSLRTGNYEQYF TGTGCCAGCAGTTTGAGGACCGGGAACTACGAGCAGTACTTC
. TRBD2 TRBJ2-5 TRBV6-1 CASSGAIAGGGETQYF TGTGCCAGCAGTGGTGCTATAGCGGGAGGGGGGGAGACCCAGTACTTC
. . TRBJ2-7 TRBV7-9 CASSLIGRPEGKTYEQYF TGTGCCAGCAGCTTAATCGGTCGTCCGGAGGGGAAGACCTACGAGCAGTACTTC
once . TRBJ1-2 TRBV18 CASSPSGTEYGYTF TGTGCCAGCTCACCTTCCGGGACGGAATATGGCTACACCTTC
. TRBD2 TRBJ2-7 TRBV28 CASSWSLAGPYEQYF TGTGCCAGCAGTTGGTCACTAGCGGGGCCCTACGAGCAGTACTTC
. TRBD2 TRBJ2-7 TRBV10-3 CAISEPRDYQSYEQYF TGTGCCATCAGTGAGCCAAGGGACTATCAATCCTACGAGCAGTACTTC
. TRBD1 TRBJ2-3 TRBV28 CASSLSGTGVTDTQYF TGTGCCAGCAGTTTATCAGGGACAGGGGTTACAGATACGCAGTATTTT
. TRBD1 TRBJ2-2 TRBV5-1 CASSGGQTNTGELFF TGCGCCAGCAGCGGGGGACAGACTAACACCGGGGAGCTGTTTTTT
. TRBD2 TRBJ2-7 TRBV7-2 CASSSSSGETSYEQYF TGTGCCAGCAGCTCTTCTAGCGGGGAAACCTCCTACGAGCAGTACTTC
. TRBD2 TRBJ2-5 TRBV6-1 CASSDGTSGRGTQYF TGTGCCAGCAGTGACGGGACTAGCGGGAGGGGGACCCAGTACTTC
. TRBD1 TRBJ1-1 TRBV6-5 CASRTTGLGTEAFF TGTGCCAGCAGAACGACAGGGTTGGGCACTGAAGCTTTCTTT
. . TRBJ2-2 TRBV7-2 CASSWVVGAGTGELFF TGTGCCAGCAGCTGGGTCGTGGGAGCGGGTACCGGGGAGCTGTTTTTT
. . TRBJ1-5 TRBV30 CAWSRKPSNQPQHF TGTGCCTGGAGTAGGAAACCCTCCAATCAGCCCCAGCATTTT
. . TRBJ2-7 TRBV27 CASSFHGRESYEQYF TGTGCCAGCAGTTTTCACGGCAGGGAATCCTACGAGCAGTACTTC
. TRBD1 TRBJ2-4 TRBV11-2 CASSLRDRGQGIQYF TGTGCCAGCAGCTTAAGGGACAGGGGTCAGGGCATTCAGTACTTC
. . TRBJ1-2 TRBV7-2 CASSLGTGRNYGYTF TGTGCCAGCAGCTTAGGAACAGGGCGAAACTATGGCTACACCTTC
. . TRBJ2-7 TRBV27 CASSFSYPIYEQYF TGTGCCAGCAGTTTCTCTTACCCCATCTACGAGCAGTACTTC
. TRBD1 TRBJ1-5 TRBV2 CASNEGGQPQHF TGTGCCAGCAATGAAGGGGGCCAGCCCCAGCATTTT
once . TRBJ1-2 TRBV11-2 CASSLVLDNYGYTF TGTGCCAGCAGCTTAGTCTTAGACAACTATGGCTACACCTTC
. . TRBJ2-3 TRBV7-9 CASSLAGADTQYF TGTGCCAGCAGCTTAGCGGGGGCAGATACGCAGTATTTT
. . TRBJ2-7 TRBV30 CAWSVGQSYEQYF TGTGCCTGGAGTGTTGGACAGTCCTACGAGCAGTACTTC
. TRBD2 TRBJ2-5 TRBV30 CAWGGTSGSQETQYF TGTGCCTGGGGGGGGACTAGCGGGTCCCAAGAGACCCAGTACTTC
. . TRBJ2-2 TRBV6-1 CASRSGQHTGELFF TGTGCCAGCAGGTCAGGACAGCACACCGGGGAGCTGTTTTTT
. TRBD1 TRBJ1-1 TRBV4-1 CASRLGQVNTEAFF TGCGCCAGCAGACTCGGACAGGTGAACACTGAAGCTTTCTTT
. . TRBJ1-5 TRBV10-1 CASSESKGGQPQHF TGCGCCAGCAGTGAGTCGAAAGGGGGGCAGCCCCAGCATTTT
. TRBD1 TRBJ1-1 TRBV2 CASSASPIGQGSSFF TGTGCCAGCAGCGCATCACCGATAGGACAGGGTTCGTCTTTCTTT
. . TRBJ2-7 TRBV18 CASSRTAAYEQYF TGTGCCAGCTCGCGGACAGCAGCCTACGAGCAGTACTTC
. . TRBJ2-3 TRBV5-1 CASSSQGSTDTQYF TGCGCCAGCAGCTCCCAGGGGAGCACAGATACGCAGTATTTT
. TRBD2 TRBJ2-3 TRBV11-2 CASSLQRLAGTDTQYF TGTGCCAGCAGCTTACAAAGACTAGCGGGCACAGATACGCAGTATTTT
. . TRBJ2-1 TRBV5-1 CASSLAHPSSYNEQFF TGCGCCAGCAGCTTGGCCCATCCAAGCTCCTACAATGAGCAGTTCTTC
. TRBD1 TRBJ2-3 TRBV2 CASGDRDSTDTQYF TGTGCCAGCGGGGACAGGGACAGCACAGATACGCAGTATTTT
. . TRBJ2-2 TRBV7-8 CASSERGLRTANTGELFF TGTGCCAGCAGCGAAAGGGGGTTACGGACGGCGAACACCGGGGAGCTGTTTTTT